This entry lists 5 T cell receptor beta chains sequenced from one sample in a study of human T cells and chemical hapten exposure. Time point of the sample: pre-sensitization, week 0. The sample's treatment: therapeutic diphenylcyclopropenone sensitization with weekly scalp DPC. TCRdb re-called the RACE reads with MiXCR, one entry per CDR3 protein. The sample lists 65,000 to 70,000 distinct CDR3 sequences; roughly 11% were seen once. Here the sequenced sample was whole blood, taken in connection with sensitization to the hapten diphenylcyclopropenone (DPC). These receptors were collected from a woman aged 50 to 60 with alopecia areata. Some clones in this sample may be carry-over from other donors' samples.

This clonotype was seen a handful of times. The chain carries TRBV14 and TRBJ2-7; D is perhaps TRBD1 or TRBD2 (5 bases each). V was pared by 2 bases and J by 6 bases, with 14 bases between. The CDR3 loop spans 14 amino acids. Germline lookup yields CDR1 SGHDN and CDR2 FVKESK. The CDR3: CASSQNGRDGEQYF. The CDR3 DNA reads as TGTGCCAGCAGCCAAAATGGCAGGGACGGCGAGCAGTACTTC.

The rearrangement links TRBV6-5 to TRBJ1-6; D unresolved. The CDR3 contains 13 residues. Deletions cut 2 bases from V and 8 bases from J, with 7 bases between. Per the germline V gene, CDR1 is MNHEY and CDR2 is SVGAGI. The chain's CDR3 is CASSYERYSPLHF. The CDR3 DNA reads TGTGCCAGCAGTTACGAACGCTATTCACCCCTCCACTTT.

Many counts were recorded for this clonotype. V and J are TRBV7-9 and TRBJ2-1; D is unclear. Trimming pared 7 bases from V and 0 bases from J, leaving 13 bases between. CDR3 length: 15 residues. Per the germline V gene, CDR1 is SEHNR and CDR2 is FQNEAQ (reference sequence). CDR3 in amino acids: CASIKSGSSYNEQFF. The CDR3, as DNA: TGTGCCAGCATTAAATCAGGTAGCTCCTACAATGAGCAGTTCTTC.

This clonotype showed up many times. The V and J genes are TRBV7-6 and TRBJ2-3; 9 nucleotides align to TRBD2. Germline values: CDR1 SGHVS, CDR2 FNYEAQ. After removal of 3 bases from V and 1 base from J, the junction contained 5 bases not matched to a gene. This CDR3 has 16 residues. Here the CDR3 reads CASSLGASGGTDTQYF. The CDR3 DNA reads as TGTGCCAGCAGCTTGGGGGCTAGCGGGGGCACAGATACGCAGTATTTT.

The rearrangement links TRBV27 to TRBJ2-7; no definite D call. The CDR3 extends over 14 amino acids. CDR1 MNHEY and CDR2 SMNVEV come from the germline V gene (reference sequence). The V end was cut by 5 bases, the J end by 2 bases, with 13 bases between. The DNA for the CDR3 is TGTGCCAGCAGTGACCCCTCGTTAGCCTACGAGCAGTACTTC. It specifies CASSDPSLAYEQYF.